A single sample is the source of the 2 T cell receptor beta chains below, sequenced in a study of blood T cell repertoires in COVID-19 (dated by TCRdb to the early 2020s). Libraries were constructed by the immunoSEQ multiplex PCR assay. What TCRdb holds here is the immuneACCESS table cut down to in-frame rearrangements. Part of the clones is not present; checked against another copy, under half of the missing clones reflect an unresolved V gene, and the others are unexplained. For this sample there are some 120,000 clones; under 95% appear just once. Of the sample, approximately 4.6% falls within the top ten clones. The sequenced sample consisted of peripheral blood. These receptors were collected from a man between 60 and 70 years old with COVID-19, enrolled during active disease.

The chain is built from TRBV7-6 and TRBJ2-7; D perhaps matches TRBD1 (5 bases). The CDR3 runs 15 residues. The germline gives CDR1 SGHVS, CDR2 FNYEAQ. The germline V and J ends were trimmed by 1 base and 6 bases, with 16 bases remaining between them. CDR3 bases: TGTGCCAGCAGCTTAGTATCATATTGGGGCATCGAGCAGTACTTC. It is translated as CASSLVSYWGIEQYF.

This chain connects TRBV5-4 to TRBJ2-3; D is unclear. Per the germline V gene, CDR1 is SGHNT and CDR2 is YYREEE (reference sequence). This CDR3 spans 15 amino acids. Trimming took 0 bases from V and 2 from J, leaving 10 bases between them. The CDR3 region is CASSLELFNTDTQYF. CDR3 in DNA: TGTGCCAGCAGCTTGGAACTTTTCAACACAGATACGCAGTATTTT.